A single T cell receptor (beta chain) is shown here with its context. V was clipped by 6 bases and J by 4 bases, with 19 bases between them. The CDR3 is made up of 14 amino acids. Germline V gene lookup returns CDR1 GTSNPN and CDR2 SVGIG (reference sequence). These data come from a study of T cell responses to AZD1222 COVID-19 vaccine. The method was immunoSEQ multiplex PCR; TCRdb's version includes in-frame clones alone and lacks a portion of them. The sample records more than 70,000 clones, roughly nine tenths being singletons. V usage is TRBV30 and J usage is TRBJ2-7, with D perhaps matching TRBD1 (8 bases). Material: peripheral blood, obtained 28 days after the second AZD1222 dose. This clonotype was sampled from an adult who received the AZD1222 COVID-19 vaccine. DNA for the CDR3: TGTGCCTGCCCTACAGGGGGGGGCCGGTACGAGCAGTACTTC. This gives the protein CACPTGGGRYEQYF.